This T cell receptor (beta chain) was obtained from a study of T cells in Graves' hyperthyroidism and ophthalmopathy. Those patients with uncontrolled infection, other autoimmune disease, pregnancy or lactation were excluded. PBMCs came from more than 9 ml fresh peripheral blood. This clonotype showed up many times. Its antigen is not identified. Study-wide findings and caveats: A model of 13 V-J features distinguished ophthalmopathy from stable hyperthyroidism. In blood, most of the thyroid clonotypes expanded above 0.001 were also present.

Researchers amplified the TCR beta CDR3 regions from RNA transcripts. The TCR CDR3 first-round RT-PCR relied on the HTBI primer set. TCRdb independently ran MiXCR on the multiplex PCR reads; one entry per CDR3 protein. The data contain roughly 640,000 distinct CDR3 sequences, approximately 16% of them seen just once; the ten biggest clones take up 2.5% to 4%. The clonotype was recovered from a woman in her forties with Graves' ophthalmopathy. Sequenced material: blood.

The CDR3 loop is CATSDSDRQETQYF. Here the CDR3 DNA reads TGTGCCACCAGTGATTCAGACAGACAAGAGACCCAGTACTTC. This chain joins TRBV24-1 and TRBJ2-5, with D tentatively TRBD1 (5 bases). The CDR3 consists of 14 residues. Germline CDR1 KGHDR, CDR2 SFDVKD. V was pared by 2 bases and J by 2 bases, with 8 bases between.